This T cell receptor (beta chain) was retrieved from a study of neurological immune-mediated disorders (dated by TCRdb to about 2019). Study-level background: Of the roughly 34 multiple sclerosis patients, approximately 30 had relapsing-remitting MS and 3 had secondary progressive MS. Alongside PBMC samples, the set of 80 to 130 TCR-beta libraries contained longitudinal samples, technical triplicates, and paired CD4+ and CD8+ T-cell subsets that had been sorted. Peripheral blood TCR-beta repertoires from HTLV-I-associated myelopathy (HAM/TSP) patients, multiple sclerosis patients and healthy controls were compared by UMI-based sequencing. The cohort comprised around 70 subjects: some 14 HAM/TSP patients, roughly 34 multiple sclerosis patients and about 20 healthy controls. Summary of the overall study and its limitations: In a phylogenetic analysis, the repertoires of 18 out of 34 MS patients fell into a single cluster of related CDR3 sequences, pointing to a possible signature at the repertoire level. The MS cluster showed no association with clinical or MRI features, and the authors stated that larger cohorts are needed. No identical CDR3 amino acid sequences were found to be shared among expanded clones across subjects, suggesting that TCR-beta repertoires were private in all groups. TCR clonal expansion was highest in HAM/TSP patients and lowest in MS patients, with MS patients falling below even healthy controls.

V is shortened by 7 bases, J by 3 bases, and the region joining them spans 24 bases. The germline V gene supplies CDR1 SNHLY and CDR2 FYNNEI. Counted from cysteine to phenylalanine, this CDR3 has 17 amino acids. Here the CDR3 DNA is all that survives: 51 bases in frame from base 1. To note about this clonotype: Its antigen is unknown. This may stem from a read error, because a much larger clone lies one nucleotide away.

For the unsorted PBMC libraries, 2 million PBMCs were stored in RNAlater at -80 degrees C until RNA extraction and were used to generate the libraries. Multiple sclerosis patients were enrolled in a US clinical protocol evaluating disease progression by magnetic resonance imaging. Peripheral blood was subjected to Ficoll-Hypaque density gradient centrifugation to isolate PBMCs, which were then cryopreserved in liquid nitrogen. cDNA synthesis used template-switch 5'RACE with a primer carrying a 10-nucleotide random unique molecular identifier tagging each TCR transcript. Every sequencing run yielded over 200 million TCR-beta sequences covering 15-18 subjects. Total RNA was extracted with the RNeasy kit. TCR-beta VDJ regions were amplified with primers for the TCR constant region and the 5'RACE anchor, using the KAPA Real-time Library Amplification kit. Sample indexes and Illumina adaptors were added in a first PCR, and a second PCR then increased library yield. After Ampure bead purification, the TCR product of roughly 650 bp was size-selected on a 2% E-gel SizeSelection system. Library quality was checked on a Bioanalyzer, concentration was measured with Qubit, and libraries were quantified with the Kapa Library Quantification kit before pooling. An Illumina HiSeq 2500 sequenced the libraries paired-end 2 x 150 bp. To increase sequence diversity, about 25-31% phiX was spiked into each library pool. For the original study's pipeline: Quality-filtered reads were processed with the UMI-based MiGEC pipeline, which removed over 80% of raw TCR sequences during error correction. VDJ genes were aligned to IMGT germline references, and clonotypes were defined by unique CDR3 amino acid sequence plus V-J genes. Clonal expansion, Shannon diversity and CDR3 relatedness were evaluated with VDJtools (CalcPairwiseDistances, ClusterSamples), while phylogenetic trees were built in CLCbio workbench. Expanded clones were defined as having at least 8 unique UMIs, based on coefficient-of-variation modelling across technical triplicates. The public reads were reanalyzed by TCRdb: fastp trimming at Q25, MiXCR alignment, in-frame beta chains only. Every CDR3 protein is listed once, alongside the most common genes and DNA of its rows. Here the V and J calls rest on TCRdb's processing, not on the authors' analysis. A total of 65,000 to 70,000 distinct CDR3 sequences appear in this sample, 3.9% of them only once. The ten largest make up under 1.5% of the sample.

Specimen: PBMCs. The V gene is TRBV2 and the J gene is TRBJ2-5, with TRBD2 perhaps the D gene, on 5 matching bases. The clonotype originates from a man aged 30 to 39 with multiple sclerosis. In nucleotide form, the sequence is TGTGCCAGCAATCGGGGAATAGAATCACCGAAGAAAGAGACCCAGTACTTC. This sequence encodes CASNRGIESPKKETQYF.